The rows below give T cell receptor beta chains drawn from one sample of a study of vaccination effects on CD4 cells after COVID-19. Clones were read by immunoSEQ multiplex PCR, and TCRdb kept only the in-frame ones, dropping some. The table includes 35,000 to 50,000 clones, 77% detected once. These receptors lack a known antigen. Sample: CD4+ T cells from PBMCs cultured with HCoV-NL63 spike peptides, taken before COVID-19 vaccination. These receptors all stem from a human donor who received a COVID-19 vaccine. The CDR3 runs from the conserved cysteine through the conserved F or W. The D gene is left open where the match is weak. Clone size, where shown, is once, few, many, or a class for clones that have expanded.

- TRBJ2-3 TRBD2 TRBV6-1 TGTGCCAGCAGGGAAGGACTAGCGAGCACAGATACGCAGTATTTT CASREGLASTDTQYF
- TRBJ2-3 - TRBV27 TGTGCCAGCAGTTTAATTAACACAGATACGCAGTATTTT CASSLINTDTQYF
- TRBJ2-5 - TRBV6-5 TGTGCCAGCAGTTCCCATCAAGAGACCCAGTACTTC CASSSHQETQYF
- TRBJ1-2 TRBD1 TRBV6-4 TGTGCCGGACAGGGAAACGGCTACACCTTC CAGQGNGYTF
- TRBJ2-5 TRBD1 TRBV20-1 TGCAGTGCTAGTAGGGCGGGACAGGGCCAAGAGACCCAGTACTTC CSASRAGQGQETQYF
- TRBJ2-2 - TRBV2 TGTGCCAGCAGTGAAAACCGGGGTGGCGGGGAGCTGTTTTTT CASSENRGGGELFF
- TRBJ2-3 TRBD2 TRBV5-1 TGCGCCAGCAGCCCTCGACTAGCGGGGGGCCTCACAGATACGCAGTATTTT CASSPRLAGGLTDTQYF
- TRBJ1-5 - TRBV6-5 TGTGCCAGCAGGCCAGCTCGTAGCAATCAGCCCCAGCATTTT CASRPARSNQPQHF
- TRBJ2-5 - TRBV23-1 TGCGCCAGCAGTCCCGGGGAAGAGACCCAGTACTTC CASSPGEETQYF
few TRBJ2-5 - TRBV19 TGTGCCAGTAGTCCCGACCCCGGGCAGACCCAGTACTTC CASSPDPGQTQYF
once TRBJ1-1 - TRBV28 TGTGCCAGCACCATTCTGGGGGTGTACGCTGAAGCTTTCTTT CASTILGVYAEAFF
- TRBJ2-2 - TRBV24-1 TGTGCCACCAGTGATTACATCAGGGGAACCGGGGAGCTGTTTTTT CATSDYIRGTGELFF
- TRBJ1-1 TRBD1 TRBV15 TGTGCCACCAGCTTTGGACAGGGGGCTTTCTTT CATSFGQGAFF
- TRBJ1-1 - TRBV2 TGTGCCAGCAGTGGACTTTCCCCAATGAACACTGAAGCTTTCTTT CASSGLSPMNTEAFF
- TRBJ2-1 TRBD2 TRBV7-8 TGTGCCAGCAGCACTGCCGGGACTAGGCAAAACTGGGTCCACAATGAGCAGTTCTTC CASSTAGTRQNWVHNEQFF
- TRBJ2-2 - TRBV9 TGTGCCAGCAGCCCCGTCTCGGTAGCCGGGGAGCTGTTTTTT CASSPVSVAGELFF
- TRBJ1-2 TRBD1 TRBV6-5 TGTGCCAGCAGCCGGACAGGGGGAAACTATGGCTACACCTTC CASSRTGGNYGYTF
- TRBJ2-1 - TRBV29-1 TGCAGCGTTGACATACAGAGACCCACATTCAATGAGCAGTTCTTC CSVDIQRPTFNEQFF
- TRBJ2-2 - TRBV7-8 TGTGCCAGCAGCCAATTACAGGGCGCCGGGGAGCTGTTTTTT CASSQLQGAGELFF
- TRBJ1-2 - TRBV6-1 TGTGCCAGCAGTGAGGGCAGTGGGGGTAATAGGGGCTACACCTTC CASSEGSGGNRGYTF
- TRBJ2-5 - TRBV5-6 TGTGCCAGCAGCTTTCGAGCACAGCAAGAGACCCAGTACTTC CASSFRAQQETQYF
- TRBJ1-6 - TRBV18 TGTGCCAGCTCAACGTCGAACTCACCCCTCCACTTT CASSTSNSPLHF
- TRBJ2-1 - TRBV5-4 TGTGCCAGCAGCCAGGGACGTAGCTCCTACAATGAGCAGTTCTTC CASSQGRSSYNEQFF
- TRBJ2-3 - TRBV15 TGTGCCACCAGCAGAGATAATTCGGGGGTGAGCACAGATACGCAGTATTTT CATSRDNSGVSTDTQYF
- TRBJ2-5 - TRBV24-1 TGTGCCACCAGTGATCGGAAAGAGACCCAGTACTTC CATSDRKETQYF
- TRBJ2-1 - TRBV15 TGTGCCACCAGCAGAGATCTAGCCGGGCGGTCCAATGAGCAGTTCTTC CATSRDLAGRSNEQFF
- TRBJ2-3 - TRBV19 TGTGCCAGTGGGGACGGGAACACAGATACGCAGTATTTT CASGDGNTDTQYF
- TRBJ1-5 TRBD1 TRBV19 TGTGCCAGTAGGAACAGGGGAAATAGCAATCAGCCCCAGCATTTT CASRNRGNSNQPQHF
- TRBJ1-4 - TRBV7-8 TGTGCCAGCAGCTTGGACCAGGGCCGAAATGAAAAACTGTTTTTT CASSLDQGRNEKLFF
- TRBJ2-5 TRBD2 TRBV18 TGTGCCAGCTCACCAAGTCTAGCGGTGAATCAAGAGACCCAGTACTTC CASSPSLAVNQETQYF
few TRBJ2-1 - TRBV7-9 TGTGCCAGCAGCCCACTTGGGGGCCGGACCTACAATGAGCAGTTCTTC CASSPLGGRTYNEQFF
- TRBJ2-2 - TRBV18 TGTGCCAGCTCGTGGGGGAGGAGGACCGGGGAGCTGTTTTTT CASSWGRRTGELFF
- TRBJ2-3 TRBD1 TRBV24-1 TGTGCCACCAGTGTAAGGGGGCCTGCAGATACGCAGTATTTT CATSVRGPADTQYF
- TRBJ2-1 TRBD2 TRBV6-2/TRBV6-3 TGTGCCAGCAGTTCTCATAGCGGGGGGGCCTACAATGAGCAGTTCTTC CASSSHSGGAYNEQFF
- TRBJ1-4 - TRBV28 TGTGCCAGCAGTTTGAGGAATGAAAAACTGTTTTTT CASSLRNEKLFF
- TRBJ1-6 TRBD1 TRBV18 TGTGCCAGCTCACCAGATTCGACAGGGGGCTCACCCCTCCACTTT CASSPDSTGGSPLHF
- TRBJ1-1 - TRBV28 TGTGCCAGCAGTTCCCCCGACCTGGCTTTCTTT CASSSPDLAFF
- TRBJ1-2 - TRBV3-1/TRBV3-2 TGTGCCAGCAGCCAAGGCCCAGACAGCCTCTATGGCTACACCTTC CASSQGPDSLYGYTF
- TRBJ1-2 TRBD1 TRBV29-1 TGCAGCGTTGTAGGGCAGGGGGGCTATGGCTACACCTTC CSVVGQGGYGYTF
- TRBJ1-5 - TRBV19 TGTGCCAGTAGTATAGATCGACCTCCGATCAATCAGCCCCAGCATTTT CASSIDRPPINQPQHF
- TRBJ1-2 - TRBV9 TGTGCCAGCAGCGTGGGACAAAGCTATGGCTACACCTTC CASSVGQSYGYTF
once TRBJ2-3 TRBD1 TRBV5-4 TGTGCCAGCAGCTTACGGACAGGGAAGAGGGTTGTGGCTTCAGATACGCAGTATTTT CASSLRTGKRVVASDTQYF
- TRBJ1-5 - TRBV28 TGTGCCAGCAGTTCGTACCTACAGGGCCCGAGCAATCAGCCCCAGCATTTT CASSSYLQGPSNQPQHF
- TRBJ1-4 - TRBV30 TGTGCCTGGAGTGCGTCAGGTCCGTACGAAAAACTGTTTTTT CAWSASGPYEKLFF
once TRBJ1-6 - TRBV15 TGTGCCACCAGCACCCTAGAGGCGGTTTTAAAGTCACCCCTCCACTTT CATSTLEAVLKSPLHF
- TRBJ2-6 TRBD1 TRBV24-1 TGTGCCACCAGTGATTCCGGACAGGGGGCCTTATCTGGGGCCAACGTCCTGACTTTC CATSDSGQGALSGANVLTF
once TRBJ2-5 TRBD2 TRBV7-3 TGTGCCAGCAGCTTACAAGCGGGGGGAACCGAGACCCAGTACTTC CASSLQAGGTETQYF
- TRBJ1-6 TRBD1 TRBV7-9 TGTGCCAGCAGCTTAGGGCAGGGGGAATGGTCACCCCTCCACTTT CASSLGQGEWSPLHF
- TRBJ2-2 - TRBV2 TGTGCCAGCAGCTTGTGGGGGCCGAACACCGGGGAGCTGTTTTTT CASSLWGPNTGELFF
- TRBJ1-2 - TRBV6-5 TGTGCCAGCAGTCGGGATGGAAGTCCAACGTATGGCTACACCTTC CASSRDGSPTYGYTF
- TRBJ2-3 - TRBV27 TGTGCCAGCAGTTCCCCCAGGGGTGGGCAAGATACGCAGTATTTT CASSSPRGGQDTQYF
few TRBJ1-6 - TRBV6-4 TGTGCCAGCAGTGGCAACGATACAGGGCCCAATTCCTATAATTCACCCCTCCACTTT CASSGNDTGPNSYNSPLHF
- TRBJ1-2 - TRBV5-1 TGCGCCAGCAGCTTGGCAGGAAACTATGGCTACACCTTC CASSLAGNYGYTF
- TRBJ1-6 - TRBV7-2 TGTGCCAGCAGCTCGGACAGAGTTTCACCCCTCCACTTT CASSSDRVSPLHF
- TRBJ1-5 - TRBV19 TGTGCCAGTAGGGCAGGGACGGGACGCAATCAGCCCCAGCATTTT CASRAGTGRNQPQHF
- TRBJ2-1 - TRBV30 TGTGCCTGGACAGGCGGTGTTGAGCAGTTCTTC CAWTGGVEQFF
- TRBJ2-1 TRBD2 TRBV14 TGTGCCAGCAGCCAAGGAACTAGCGGGGGCCTTTACAATGAGCAGTTCTTC CASSQGTSGGLYNEQFF
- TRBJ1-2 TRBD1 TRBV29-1 TGCAGCGTTGTCCCGGGACAGGGGATCGGCTACACCTTC CSVVPGQGIGYTF
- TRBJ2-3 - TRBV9 TGTGCCAGCAGCGTAGCTGCGGGTTACTTATGGGATACGCAGTATTTT CASSVAAGYLWDTQYF
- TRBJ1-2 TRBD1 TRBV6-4 TGTGCCAGCAGTGACTCGGAGACAGGGGGCGAATATGGCTACACCTTC CASSDSETGGEYGYTF